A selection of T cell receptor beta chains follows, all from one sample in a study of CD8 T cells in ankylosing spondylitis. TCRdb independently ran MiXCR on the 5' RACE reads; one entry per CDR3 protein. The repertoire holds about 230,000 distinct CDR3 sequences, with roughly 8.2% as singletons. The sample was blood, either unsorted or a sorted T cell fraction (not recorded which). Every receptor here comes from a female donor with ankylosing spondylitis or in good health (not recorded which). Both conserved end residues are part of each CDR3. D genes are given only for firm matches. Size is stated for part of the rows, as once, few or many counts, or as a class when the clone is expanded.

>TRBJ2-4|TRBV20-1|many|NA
TGCAGTGCCTCGACGACTACAGGGTTAAACATTCAGTACTTC
CSASTTTGLNIQYF
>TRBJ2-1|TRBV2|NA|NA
TGTGCCAGCAGTGACAGGGACAATGAGCAGTTCTTC
CASSDRDNEQFF
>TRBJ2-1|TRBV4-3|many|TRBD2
TGCGCCAGCAGCCAAGATAAGACTAGCGAGTACAATGAGCAGTTCTTC
CASSQDKTSEYNEQFF
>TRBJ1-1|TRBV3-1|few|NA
TGTGCCAGCAGCCAAGAACCGGGGCACACTGAAGCTTTCTTT
CASSQEPGHTEAFF
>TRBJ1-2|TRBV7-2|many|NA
TGTGCCAGCAGCTCAAGCCGGACATCAGCAGGAGATGGCTACACCTTC
CASSSSRTSAGDGYTF
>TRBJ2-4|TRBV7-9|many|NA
TGTGCCAGCAGCTTAGACGGGGCCAACAAAAACATTCAGTACTTC
CASSLDGANKNIQYF
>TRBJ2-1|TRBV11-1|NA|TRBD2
TGTGCCAGCCTCGGGACTAGCGGGCGGAGAAGCTCCTACAATGAGCAGTTCTTC
CASLGTSGRRSSYNEQFF
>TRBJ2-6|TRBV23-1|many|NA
TGCGCCAGCAGTCACCCGGACAGCTCTGGGGCCAACGTCCTGACTTTC
CASSHPDSSGANVLTF
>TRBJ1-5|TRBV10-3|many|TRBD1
TGTGCCATCAGGGACAGGGAGGGTCAGCCCCAGCATTTT
CAIRDREGQPQHF
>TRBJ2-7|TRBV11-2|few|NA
TGTGCCAGCAGCCCACTTAGGACTTCCTACGAGCAGTACTTC
CASSPLRTSYEQYF
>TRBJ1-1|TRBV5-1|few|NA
TGCGCCAGCAGCTTTGGGGAATGGAACACTGAAGCTTTCTTT
CASSFGEWNTEAFF
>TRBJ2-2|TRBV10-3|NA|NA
TGTGCCATCAGGGGGGCCTCGAACACCGGGGAGCTGTTTTTT
CAIRGASNTGELFF
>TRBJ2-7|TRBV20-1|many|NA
TGCAGTGCTTTAGCCGGGGCTTCGAGCTCCTACGAGCAGTACTTC
CSALAGASSSYEQYF
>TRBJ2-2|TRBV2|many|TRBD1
TGTGCCAGCAGTGAAGTCAGGGGGGGGGAGCTGTTTTTT
CASSEVRGGELFF
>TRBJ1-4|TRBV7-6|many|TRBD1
TGTGCTAGCGGGCGGTTTCTGGGGAAGGGGGCTACGGTTGAAAAACTGTTTTTT
CASGRFLGKGATVEKLFF
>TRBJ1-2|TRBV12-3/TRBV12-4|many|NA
TGTGCCAGCAGTTTGAGTGGACTCCTGGGCCAGGGGTACACCTTC
CASSLSGLLGQGYTF
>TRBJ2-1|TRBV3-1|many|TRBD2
TGTGCCAGCAGCAACCGACTAGCGGGAGGTGTGAATGAGCAGTTCTTC
CASSNRLAGGVNEQFF
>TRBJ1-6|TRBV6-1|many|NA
TGTGCCAGCAGGGAAAACGGAGATAATTCACCCCTCCACTTT
CASRENGDNSPLHF
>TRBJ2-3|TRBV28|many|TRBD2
TGTGCCAGCAGTTTTAGTCCGGGGGGTACGCAGTATTTT
CASSFSPGGTQYF
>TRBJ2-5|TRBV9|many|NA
TGTGCCAGCAGCGTAGGGGTGGGAGTGGAGACCCAGTACTTC
CASSVGVGVETQYF
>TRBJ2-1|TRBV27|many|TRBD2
TGTGCCAGCAGTTCCCCCGGACTAGGAGGTCCGAATGAGCAGTTCTTC
CASSSPGLGGPNEQFF
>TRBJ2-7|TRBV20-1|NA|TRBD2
TGCAGTGCTAGAGTGTCTAGCGGGATCAACGAGCAGTACTTC
CSARVSSGINEQYF
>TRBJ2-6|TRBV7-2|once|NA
TGTGCCAGCAGCTTGCTTTTCTCTGGGGCCAACGTCCTGACTTTC
CASSLLFSGANVLTF
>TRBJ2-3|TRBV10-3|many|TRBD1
TGTGCCATCAGTGTGGGACAGGACCCCAGCACAGATACGCAGTATTTT
CAISVGQDPSTDTQYF
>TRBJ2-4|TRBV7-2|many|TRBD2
TGTGCCAGCAGCTTATACCGAGCGGGGTCAAACATTCAGTACTTC
CASSLYRAGSNIQYF
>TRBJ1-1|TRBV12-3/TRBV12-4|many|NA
TGTGCCAGCACCCCCCTTAGCGGCGCTGAAGCTTTCTTT
CASTPLSGAEAFF
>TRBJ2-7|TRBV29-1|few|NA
TGCAGCTTCAGGGGTCCCTCCTACGAGCAGTACTTC
CSFRGPSYEQYF
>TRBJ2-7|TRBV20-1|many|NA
TGCAGTGCTAGTCCCGAGTACGAGCAGTACTTC
CSASPEYEQYF
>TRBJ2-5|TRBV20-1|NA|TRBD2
TGCAGTGCTAGGGCTAGCGGGCAAGAGACCCAGTACTTC
CSARASGQETQYF
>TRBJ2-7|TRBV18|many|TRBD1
TGTGCCAGCTCACCACAGTTGACAGGGGGAGACGAGCAGTACTTC
CASSPQLTGGDEQYF
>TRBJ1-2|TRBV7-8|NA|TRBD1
TGTGCCAGCAGCTTAGCGGACAGGGTTTTTGGCTACACCTTC
CASSLADRVFGYTF
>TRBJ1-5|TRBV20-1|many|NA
TGCAGTGCCTCGGCGCAAGGAGGTCAGCCCCAGCATTTT
CSASAQGGQPQHF
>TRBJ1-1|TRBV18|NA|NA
TGTGCCAGCTCCGCCGGTGCTATGAACACTGAAGCTTTCTTT
CASSAGAMNTEAFF
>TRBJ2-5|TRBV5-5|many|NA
TGTGCCAGCAGCTTTGAGGGCGGACGAGAGACCCAGTACTTC
CASSFEGGRETQYF
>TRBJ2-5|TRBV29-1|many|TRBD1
TGCAGCGTTGGGGACAGGGTTGGCCTCCAAGAGACCCAGTACTTC
CSVGDRVGLQETQYF